This note documents a single T cell receptor (beta chain) sequence. Its specificity is not known. The junction departs from the called germline gene at one end, perhaps through a read error. The sample belongs to a study of cytomegalovirus exposure and HLA in healthy donors. Study observations and caveats: While the bulk of TCR sequences proved rare, some public TCRs turned up in many donors.

It was with 60 Vbeta and 13 Jbeta primers that the PCR ran. Clones were read by immunoSEQ multiplex PCR, and TCRdb kept only the in-frame ones, dropping some. The repertoire holds about 130,000 clones, with about 74% as singletons. This CDR3 comprises 19 residues. In germline, CDR1 is SSHAT, CDR2 FNYEAQ (reference sequence). The clonotype was recovered from a man between 18 and 35 years old in good health and CMV-seropositive. The sample taken for sequencing was PBMCs. This chain uses TRBV7-7 with TRBJ2-5, with 7 bases aligning to TRBD2. CDR3 DNA: TGTGCTAGCAGCTCGACGGTAAAGGTGGGGGGGTCCTCCCAAGAGACCCAGTACTTC. Translation gives CASSSTVKVGGSSQETQYF.